The entry that follows covers one T cell receptor (beta chain) sequence. Germline V CDR1 and CDR2: KGHDR, SFDVKD. The CDR3 is 15 amino acids. Trimming took off 3 bases at V and 8 bases at J, with 13 bases between the two ends. Amplification yielded TCR beta CDR3 regions, with RNA transcripts as the source. The primer set for the first-round RT-PCR of the TCR CDR3 was HTBI. TCRdb processed the multiplex PCR reads anew with MiXCR; each CDR3 protein has one entry. The sample has 560,000 or so distinct CDR3 sequences; about half are singletons. The source of the sample is a study of T cells in Graves' hyperthyroidism and ophthalmopathy. Stable disease denoted Graves' hyperthyroidism without ophthalmopathy progression within 18 months.

The sequencing sample was made of peripheral blood or thyroid tissue (not recorded which). The genes are TRBV24-1 and TRBJ1-6; a weak D match, TRBD1 (5 bases). This receptor was taken from a woman between 18 and 29 years old with Graves' hyperthyroidism. CDR3 loop: CATSDQRTWDSPLHF. The CDR3, as DNA: TGTGCCACCAGTGATCAAAGGACATGGGATTCACCCCTCCACTTT.